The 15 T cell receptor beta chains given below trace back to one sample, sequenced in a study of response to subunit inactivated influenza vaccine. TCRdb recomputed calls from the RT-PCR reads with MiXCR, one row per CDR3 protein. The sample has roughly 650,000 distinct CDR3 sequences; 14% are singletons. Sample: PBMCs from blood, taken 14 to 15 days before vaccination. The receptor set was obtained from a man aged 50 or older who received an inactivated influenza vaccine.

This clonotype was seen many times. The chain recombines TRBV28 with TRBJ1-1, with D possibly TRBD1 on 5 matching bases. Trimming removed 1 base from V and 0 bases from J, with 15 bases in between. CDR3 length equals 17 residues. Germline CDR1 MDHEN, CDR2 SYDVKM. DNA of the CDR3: TGTGCCAGCAGTTTATTTCTCCAGGGAATGGTGAACACTGAAGCTTTCTTT. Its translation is CASSLFLQGMVNTEAFF.

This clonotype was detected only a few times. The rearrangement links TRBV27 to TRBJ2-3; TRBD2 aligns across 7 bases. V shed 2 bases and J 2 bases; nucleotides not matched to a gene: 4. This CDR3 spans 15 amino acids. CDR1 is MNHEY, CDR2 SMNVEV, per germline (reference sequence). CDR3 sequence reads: CASSLGLGYTDTQYF. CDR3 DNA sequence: TGTGCCAGCAGTTTAGGACTAGGCTACACAGATACGCAGTATTTT.

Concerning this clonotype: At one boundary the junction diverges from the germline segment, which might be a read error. Here the CDR3 reads CCARDWRGAGTGELFF. The CDR3 coding sequence is TGCTGTGCTAGAGATTGGAGGGGCGCAGGTACCGGGGAGCTGTTTTTT. The chain is built from TRBV20-1 and TRBJ2-2, with a tentative D call TRBD2 (6 bases). This CDR3 region has 16 residues. CDR1 is DFQATT and CDR2 is SNEGSKA in the germline V gene (reference sequence).

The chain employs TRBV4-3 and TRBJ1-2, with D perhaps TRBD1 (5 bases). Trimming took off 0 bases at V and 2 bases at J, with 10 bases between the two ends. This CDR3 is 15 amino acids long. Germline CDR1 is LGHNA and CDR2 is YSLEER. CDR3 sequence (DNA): TGCGCCAGCAGCCAAGATGGGGGAACAAACTATGGCTACACCTTC. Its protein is CASSQDGGTNYGYTF.

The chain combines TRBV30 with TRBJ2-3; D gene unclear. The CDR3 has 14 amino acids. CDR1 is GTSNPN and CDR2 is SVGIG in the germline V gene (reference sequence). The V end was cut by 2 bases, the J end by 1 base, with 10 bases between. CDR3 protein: CAWSSQIRTDTQYF. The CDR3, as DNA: TGTGCCTGGAGTTCCCAGATTCGCACAGATACGCAGTATTTT.

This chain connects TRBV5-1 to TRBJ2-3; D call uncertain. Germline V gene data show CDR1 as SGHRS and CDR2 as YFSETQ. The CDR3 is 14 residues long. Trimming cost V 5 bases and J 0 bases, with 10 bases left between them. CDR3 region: CASRKLISTDTQYF. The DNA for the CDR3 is TGCGCCAGCAGGAAGTTGATTAGCACAGATACGCAGTATTTT. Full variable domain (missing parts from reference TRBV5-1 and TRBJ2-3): KAGVTQTPRYLIKTRGQQVTLSCSPISGHRSVSWYQQTPGQGLQFLFEYFSETQRNKGNFPGRFSGRQFSNSRSEMNVSTLELGDSALYLCASRKLISTDTQYFGPGTRLTVL.

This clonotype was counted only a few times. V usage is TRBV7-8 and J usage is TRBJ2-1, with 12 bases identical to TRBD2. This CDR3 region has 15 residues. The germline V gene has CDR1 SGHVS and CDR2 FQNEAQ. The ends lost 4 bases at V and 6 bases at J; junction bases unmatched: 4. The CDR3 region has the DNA TGTGCCAGCAGCTCTACTAGCGGGAGGCTCAATGAGCAGTTCTTC. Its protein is CASSSTSGRLNEQFF.

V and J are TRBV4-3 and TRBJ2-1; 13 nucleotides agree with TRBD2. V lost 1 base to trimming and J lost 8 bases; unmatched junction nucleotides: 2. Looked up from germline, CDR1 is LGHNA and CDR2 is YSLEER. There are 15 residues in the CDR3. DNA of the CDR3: TGCGCCAGCAGCCAAGGGACTAGCGGGGGAGATGAGCAGTTCTTC. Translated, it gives CASSQGTSGGDEQFF.

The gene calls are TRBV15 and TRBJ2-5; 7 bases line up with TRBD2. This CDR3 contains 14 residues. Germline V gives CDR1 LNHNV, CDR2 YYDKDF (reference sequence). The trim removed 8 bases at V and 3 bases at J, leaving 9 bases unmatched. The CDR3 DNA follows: TGTGCCACCCACAACCTGGGGGGGAAAGAGACCCAGTACTTC. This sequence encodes CATHNLGGKETQYF.

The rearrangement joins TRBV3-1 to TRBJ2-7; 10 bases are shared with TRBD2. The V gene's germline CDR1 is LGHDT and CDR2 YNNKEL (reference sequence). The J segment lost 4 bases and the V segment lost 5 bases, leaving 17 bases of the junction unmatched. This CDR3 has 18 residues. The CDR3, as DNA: TGTGCCAGCAGCTCGGTGCCTACTAGCGGGATTACAGGGTACGAGCAGTACTTC. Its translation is CASSSVPTSGITGYEQYF.

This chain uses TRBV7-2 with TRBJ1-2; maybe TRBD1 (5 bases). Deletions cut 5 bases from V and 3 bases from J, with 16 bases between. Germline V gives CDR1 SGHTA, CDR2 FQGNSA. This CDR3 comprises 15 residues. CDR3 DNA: TGTGCCAGCAGCGAATGGGGGACGGTCGACTATGGCTACACCTTC. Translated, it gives CASSEWGTVDYGYTF.

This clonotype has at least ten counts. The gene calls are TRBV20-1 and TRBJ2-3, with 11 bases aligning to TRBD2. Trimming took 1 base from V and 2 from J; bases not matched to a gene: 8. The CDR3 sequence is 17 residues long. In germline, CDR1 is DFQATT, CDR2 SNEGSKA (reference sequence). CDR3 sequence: CSARGGLAGRNTDTQYF. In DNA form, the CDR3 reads TGCAGTGCTAGAGGTGGACTAGCGGGTCGTAACACAGATACGCAGTATTTT.

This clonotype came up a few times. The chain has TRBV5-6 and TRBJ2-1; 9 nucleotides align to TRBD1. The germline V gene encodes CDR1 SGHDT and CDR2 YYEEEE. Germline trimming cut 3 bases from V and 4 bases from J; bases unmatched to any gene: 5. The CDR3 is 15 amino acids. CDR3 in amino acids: CASSYGTGTYNEQFF. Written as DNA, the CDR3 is TGTGCCAGCAGCTACGGGACAGGGACATACAATGAGCAGTTCTTC. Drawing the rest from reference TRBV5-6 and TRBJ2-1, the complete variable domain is DAGVTQSPTHLIKTRGQQVTLRCSPKSGHDTVSWYQQALGQGPQFIFQYYEEEERQRGNFPDRFSGHQFPNYSSELNVNALLLGDSALYLCASSYGTGTYNEQFFGPGTRLTVL.

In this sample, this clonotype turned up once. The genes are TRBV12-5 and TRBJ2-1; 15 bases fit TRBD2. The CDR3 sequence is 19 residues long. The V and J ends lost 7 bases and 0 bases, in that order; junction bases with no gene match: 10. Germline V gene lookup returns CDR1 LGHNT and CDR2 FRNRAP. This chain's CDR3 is CASVLGGTSGRLSYNEQFF. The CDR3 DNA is TGTGCTAGTGTTCTGGGAGGGACTAGCGGGAGGCTCTCCTACAATGAGCAGTTCTTC.

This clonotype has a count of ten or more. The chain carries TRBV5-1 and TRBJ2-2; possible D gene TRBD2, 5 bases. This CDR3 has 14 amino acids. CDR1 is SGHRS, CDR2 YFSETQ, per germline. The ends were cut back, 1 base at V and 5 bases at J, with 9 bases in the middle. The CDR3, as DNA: TGCGCCAGCAGCTTGTCAGCGGTTACCGGGGAGCTGTTTTTT. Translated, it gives CASSLSAVTGELFF. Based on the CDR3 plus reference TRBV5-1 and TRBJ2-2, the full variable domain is KAGVTQTPRYLIKTRGQQVTLSCSPISGHRSVSWYQQTPGQGLQFLFEYFSETQRNKGNFPGRFSGRQFSNSRSEMNVSTLELGDSALYLCASSLSAVTGELFFGEGSRLTVL.